The subject of this entry is one T cell receptor beta chain. Here immunoSEQ multiplex PCR was the method, and the copy in TCRdb shows in-frame clones only, minus some. The data hold about 260,000 clones, with over 80% observed a single time. The source of the sample is a study of blood T cell repertoires in COVID-19. Whole-study context: Acute and convalescent COVID-19 specimens originated in the United States, Italy and Spain. PBMCs, B-cell-depleted T cells, or T cells provided the cDNA or gDNA that made up the material.

Grouping used clinical history reported by participants in a survey and questionnaire. Within the 2 weeks before study entry, each person in the exposed group met a COVID-19 case. Trimming removed 6 bases at V and 3 bases at J, with 21 bases between. This CDR3 is built from 17 residues. Germline V gene sequence: CDR1 MNHEY, CDR2 SMNVEV (reference sequence). The sequence derives from a middle-aged man who had been exposed to COVID-19. V and J are TRBV27 and TRBJ2-1; D is perhaps TRBD2 (5 bases). Material for sequencing was PBMCs or T cells enriched from blood (not recorded which). CDR3 nucleotide sequence: TGTGCCAGCAGACCCCTCATGGTAGCGACTGACTACAATGAGCAGTTCTTC. Its protein is CASRPLMVATDYNEQFF.